Following are 3 T cell receptor beta chains from one sample sequenced in a study of T cell repertoires in cytomegalovirus infection (dated by TCRdb to about 2019). The antigens of these receptors remain unknown. The listed sequencing device is Illumina HiSeq 1500. The raw public reads went through TCRdb reprocessing: fastp at Q25, MiXCR clone calling, in-frame beta chains kept. Merged by CDR3 protein, the rows form single entries marked with the most common genes and DNA. This sample gives 700,000 to 850,000 distinct CDR3 sequences in total; roughly 33% of them show up just once. The ten largest clones add up to 9.5% to 15% of the sample. The treatment or condition label, as the study defines it: in vitro stimulation with specific CMV peptide epitopes to enrich CMV-specific T cells. Sequenced here: cultured CD8+ T cells from PBMCs, sampled from culture after CMV antigen stimulation. The receptor source for this set is a human donor in good health (CMV status not recorded). Some clones in this sample may be carry-over from other donors' samples.

The V gene is TRBV7-6, the J gene TRBJ2-1; D may be TRBD2 (7 bases). There are 15 residues in the CDR3. V lost 0 bases and J lost 8, with 14 bases in between. From germline, CDR1 is SGHVS and CDR2 FNYEAQ. CDR3 protein: CASSLAGGPFYEQFF. CDR3 DNA: TGTGCCAGCAGCTTAGCGGGGGGGCCTTTTTATGAGCAGTTCTTC.

The V gene is TRBV5-1, the J gene TRBJ2-3; TRBD1 is a possible D gene (5 bases). The CDR3 runs to 16 residues. The germline CDR1 and CDR2 sequences are SGHRS and YFSETQ. Trimming pared 0 bases from V and 3 bases from J, leaving 14 bases between. CDR3 DNA: TGCGCCAGCAGCTTGGTATGGCAGGGTGTGACAGATACGCAGTATTTT. Its translation is CASSLVWQGVTDTQYF.

Points on this clonotype: A much larger clonotype is one base distant, so this may be a read error. The gene calls are TRBV6-5 and TRBJ2-3, with D perhaps matching TRBD2 (7 bases). The V and J ends lost 6 bases and 2 bases respectively, with 15 bases between them. The CDR3 is made up of 15 amino acids. The germline V gene has CDR1 MNHEY and CDR2 SVGAGI. This chain's CDR3 is CASRYGGRSTDTQYF. CDR3 coding DNA: TGTGCCAGCAGATACGGGGGGCGATCCACAGATACGCAGTATTTT.